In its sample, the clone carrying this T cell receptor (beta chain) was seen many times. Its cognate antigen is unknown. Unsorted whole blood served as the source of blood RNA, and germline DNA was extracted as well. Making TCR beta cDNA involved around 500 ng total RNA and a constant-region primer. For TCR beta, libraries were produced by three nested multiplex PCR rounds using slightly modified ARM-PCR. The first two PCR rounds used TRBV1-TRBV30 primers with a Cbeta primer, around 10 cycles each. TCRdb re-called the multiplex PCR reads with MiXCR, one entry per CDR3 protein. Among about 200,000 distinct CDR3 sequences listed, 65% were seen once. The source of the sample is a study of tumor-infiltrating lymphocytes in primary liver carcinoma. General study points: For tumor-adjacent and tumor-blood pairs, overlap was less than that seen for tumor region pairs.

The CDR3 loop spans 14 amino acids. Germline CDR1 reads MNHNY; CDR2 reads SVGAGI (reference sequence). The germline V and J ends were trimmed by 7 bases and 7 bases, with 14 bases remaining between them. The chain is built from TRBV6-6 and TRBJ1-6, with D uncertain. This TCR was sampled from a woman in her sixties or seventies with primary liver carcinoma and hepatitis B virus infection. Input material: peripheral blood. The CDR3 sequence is CASILRQTNSPLHF. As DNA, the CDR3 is TGTGCCAGCATTCTGCGGCAGACAAATTCACCCCTCCACTTT.